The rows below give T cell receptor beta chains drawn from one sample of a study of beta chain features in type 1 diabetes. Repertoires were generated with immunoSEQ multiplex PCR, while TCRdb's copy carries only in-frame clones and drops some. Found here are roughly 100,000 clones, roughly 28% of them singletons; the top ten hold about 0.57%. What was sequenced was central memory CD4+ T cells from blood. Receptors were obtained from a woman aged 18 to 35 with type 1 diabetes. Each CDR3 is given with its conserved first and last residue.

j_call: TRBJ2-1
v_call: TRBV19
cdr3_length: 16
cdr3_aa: CASRGRSGREYNEQFF

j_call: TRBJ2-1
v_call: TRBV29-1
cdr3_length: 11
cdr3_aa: CSVEGSNEQFF

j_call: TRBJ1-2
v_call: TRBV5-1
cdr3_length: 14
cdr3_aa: CASSFGGGGDGYTF

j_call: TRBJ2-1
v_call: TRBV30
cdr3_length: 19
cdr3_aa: CAWSVFGLAGGNSYNEQFF

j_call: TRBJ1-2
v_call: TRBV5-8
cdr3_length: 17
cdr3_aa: CASSLFGQGAGGYGYTF

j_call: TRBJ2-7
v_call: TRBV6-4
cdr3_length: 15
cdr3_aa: CASPVLCGGGYEQYF

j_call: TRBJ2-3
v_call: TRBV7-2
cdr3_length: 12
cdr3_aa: CASSTPRDTQYF

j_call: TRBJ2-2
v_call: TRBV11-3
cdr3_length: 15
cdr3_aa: CASSLESGRTGELFF

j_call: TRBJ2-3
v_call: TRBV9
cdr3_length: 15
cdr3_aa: CASSVVEGRTDTQYF

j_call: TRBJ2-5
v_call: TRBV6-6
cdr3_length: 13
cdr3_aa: CASSYPSEETQYF

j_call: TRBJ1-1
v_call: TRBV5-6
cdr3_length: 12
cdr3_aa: CASSLGQIKAFF

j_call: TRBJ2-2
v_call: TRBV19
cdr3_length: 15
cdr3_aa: CASGLAGVRTGELFF

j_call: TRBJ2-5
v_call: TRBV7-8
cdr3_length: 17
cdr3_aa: CASRPIAGENPQETQYF

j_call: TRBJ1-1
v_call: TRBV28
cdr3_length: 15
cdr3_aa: CASTAADRGKSEAFF

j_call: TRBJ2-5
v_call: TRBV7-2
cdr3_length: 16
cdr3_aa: CASSRTRTRRSETQYF

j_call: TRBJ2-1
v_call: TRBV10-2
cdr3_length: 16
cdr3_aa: CASSESIAGGGNEQFF

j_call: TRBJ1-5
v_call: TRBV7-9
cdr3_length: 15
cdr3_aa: CASSQGQGRNQPQHF

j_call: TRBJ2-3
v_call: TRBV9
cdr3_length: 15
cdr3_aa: CASSVNPAEGNTQYF

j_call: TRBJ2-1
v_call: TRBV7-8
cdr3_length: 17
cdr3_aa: CASSTRGAGSSYNEQFF

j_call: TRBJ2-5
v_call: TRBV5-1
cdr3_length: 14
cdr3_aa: CASSLATSQETQYF

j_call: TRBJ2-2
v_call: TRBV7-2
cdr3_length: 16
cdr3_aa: CASSFTGHSNTGELFF

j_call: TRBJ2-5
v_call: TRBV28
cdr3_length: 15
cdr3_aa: CASDNQSGRKETQYF

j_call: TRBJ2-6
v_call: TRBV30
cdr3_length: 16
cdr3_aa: CAWSGGLISGANVLTF

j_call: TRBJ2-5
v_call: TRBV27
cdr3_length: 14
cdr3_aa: CASRRDRERETQYF

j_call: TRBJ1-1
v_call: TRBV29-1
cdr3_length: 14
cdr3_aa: CSVDPRAVNTEAFF

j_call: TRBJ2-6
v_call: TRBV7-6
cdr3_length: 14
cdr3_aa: CASSNREGANVLTF

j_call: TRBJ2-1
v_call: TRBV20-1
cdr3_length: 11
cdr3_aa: CSARSDGEQFF

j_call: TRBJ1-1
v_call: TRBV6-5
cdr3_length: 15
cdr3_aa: CASSYQGQANTEAFF

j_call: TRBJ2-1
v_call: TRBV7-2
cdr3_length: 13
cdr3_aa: CASSLQTGMKPFF

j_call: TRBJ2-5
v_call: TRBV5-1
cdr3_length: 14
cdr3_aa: CASSAGTGTETQYF

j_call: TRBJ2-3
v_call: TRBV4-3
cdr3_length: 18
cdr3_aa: CASSQEFSGGTREDTQYF

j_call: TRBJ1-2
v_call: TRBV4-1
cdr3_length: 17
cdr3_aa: CASSQWGPKGFNYGYTF

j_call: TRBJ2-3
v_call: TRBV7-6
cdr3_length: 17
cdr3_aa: CASRGTYRASSTDTQYF

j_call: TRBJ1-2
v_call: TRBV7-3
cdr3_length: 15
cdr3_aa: CASSPRTGKEYGYTF

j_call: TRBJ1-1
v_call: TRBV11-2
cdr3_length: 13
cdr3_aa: CASSLDLQSQAFF

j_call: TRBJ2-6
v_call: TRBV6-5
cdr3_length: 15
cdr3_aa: CASSYGLSGANVLTF

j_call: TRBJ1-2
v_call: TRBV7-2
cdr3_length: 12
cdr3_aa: CASRGNSGGYTF

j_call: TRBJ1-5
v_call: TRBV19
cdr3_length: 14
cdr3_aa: CASVSARGDQPQHF

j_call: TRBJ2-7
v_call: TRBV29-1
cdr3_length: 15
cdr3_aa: CSVEGAAAHPYEQYF

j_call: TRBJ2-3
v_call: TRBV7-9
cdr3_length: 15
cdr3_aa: CASTFRQGVSDTQYF

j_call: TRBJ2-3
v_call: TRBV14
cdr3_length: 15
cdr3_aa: CASSQVGNSGRTQYF

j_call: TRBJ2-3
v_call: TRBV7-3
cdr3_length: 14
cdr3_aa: CASSPGQSTDTQYF

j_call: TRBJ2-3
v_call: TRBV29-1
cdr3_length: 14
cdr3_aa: CSVEGGLGTDTQYF

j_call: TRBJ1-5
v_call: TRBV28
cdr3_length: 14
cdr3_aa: CASNPQGFNQPQHF

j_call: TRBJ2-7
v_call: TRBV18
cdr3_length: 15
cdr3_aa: CASSPSLAGDYEQYF

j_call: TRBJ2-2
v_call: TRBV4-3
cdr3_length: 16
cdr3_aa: CASSPIPGLEPGELFF

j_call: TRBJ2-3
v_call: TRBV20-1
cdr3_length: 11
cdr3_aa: CSARAGDTQYF

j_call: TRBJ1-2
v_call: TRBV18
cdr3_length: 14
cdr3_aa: CASSPTDSPYGYTF

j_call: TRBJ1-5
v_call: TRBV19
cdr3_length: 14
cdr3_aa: CASSTGQGVQPQHF

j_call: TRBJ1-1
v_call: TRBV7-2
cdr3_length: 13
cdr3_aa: CASRDRGNTEAFF

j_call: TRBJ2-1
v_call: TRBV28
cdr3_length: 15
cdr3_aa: CASSLGLAPYNEQFF

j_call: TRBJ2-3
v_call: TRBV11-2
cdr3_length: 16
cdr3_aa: CASSLDVGRIADTQYF

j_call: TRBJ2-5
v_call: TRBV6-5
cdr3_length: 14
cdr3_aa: CASGLEGLWETQYF

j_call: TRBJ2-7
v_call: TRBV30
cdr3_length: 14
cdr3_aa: CAWKTSGRAYEQYF

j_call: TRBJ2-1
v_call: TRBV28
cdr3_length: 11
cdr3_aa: CASSYRGEQFF